What follows are 11 T cell receptor beta chains derived from one specimen sequenced in a study of beta chain features in type 1 diabetes. Since all of the isolated RNA was reverse transcribed, expressed TCRB transcripts were what got sequenced. Sequenced by immunoSEQ multiplex PCR; TCRdb stores in-frame clones only, minus some. The sample shows 40,000 to 45,000 clones, around 50% of them seen only once. Sequences were obtained from Tregs from blood. The receptors stem from a woman in her late teens or twenties in good health.

The chain links TRBV30 to TRBJ2-3; D might be TRBD1 (5 bases). The ends were cut back, 1 base at V and 6 bases at J, with 8 bases in the middle. Germline V gene data show CDR1 as GTSNPN and CDR2 as SVGIG (reference sequence). The CDR3 length is 12 residues. The CDR3 reads CAWSAGLDTQYF. The CDR3 DNA reads as TGTGCCTGGAGTGCAGGGTTGGATACGCAGTATTTT.

This clone has just a few counts. The sample has other DNA sequences that encode this CDR3 too. The chain couples TRBV20-1 to TRBJ2-3; a possible D gene is TRBD2 (5 bases). The V gene's germline CDR1 is DFQATT and CDR2 SNEGSKA (reference sequence). The V and J ends lost 3 bases and 5 bases respectively, with 6 bases between them. The CDR3 extends over 11 amino acids. CDR3 bases: TGCAGTGCTAGGGCGGGAGATACGCAGTATTTT. This sequence encodes CSARAGDTQYF.

The V gene is TRBV6-5, the J gene TRBJ2-2; possibly TRBD2 for D (6 bases). Between the trimmed V and J ends, which lost 7 bases and 10 bases, there was a span of 13 bases. The germline gives CDR1 MNHEY, CDR2 SVGAGI. The CDR3 has 12 residues. The CDR3 DNA reads as TGTGCCAGCACCAAGGGAGGAATGGAGCTGTTTTTT. This translates into CASTKGGMELFF.

The chain combines TRBV13 with TRBJ1-5; no clear D. The ends were cut back, 0 bases at V and 6 bases at J, with 3 bases in the middle. Germline assignment: CDR1 PRHDT and CDR2 FYEKMQ (reference sequence). This CDR3 spans 12 amino acids. The CDR3 spells CASSLGRQPQHF. The DNA of the CDR3 is TGTGCCAGCAGCTTAGGGCGTCAGCCCCAGCATTTT.

V is TRBV9 and J is TRBJ2-3; D may be TRBD2 (6 bases). The CDR3 is made up of 15 amino acids. The V end lost 0 bases, the J end lost 4 bases, and 12 bases lay between the germline ends. In germline, CDR1 is SGDLS, CDR2 YYNGEE. The DNA for the CDR3 is TGTGCCAGCAGCGTAGCTGGGGGGAGTGCAGATACGCAGTATTTT. Translation: CASSVAGGSADTQYF.

J is TRBJ2-7 and V is TRBV7-2; TRBD2 matches 9 bases. Germline CDR1 SGHTA, CDR2 FQGNSA. The CDR3 has 16 amino acids. V was pared by 1 base and J by 7 bases, with 11 bases of the junction left unmatched. The CDR3 DNA follows: TGTGCCAGCAGCTTAGGATTAGCGGGGGTGGGAGGAGAGCAGTACTTC. It codes for CASSLGLAGVGGEQYF.

The V call is TRBV28, the J call TRBJ2-1; TRBD2 agrees at 11 bases. The CDR3 is 17 residues long. In germline, CDR1 is MDHEN, CDR2 SYDVKM. Trimming cost V 5 bases and J 0 bases; bases outside gene matches: 6. The CDR3 sequence: CASSTGLAGSSYNEQFF. The CDR3 region has the DNA TGTGCCAGCAGTACCGGACTAGCGGGCAGCTCCTACAATGAGCAGTTCTTC.

The J gene is TRBJ2-3, the V gene TRBV11-3, with D unclear. Germline V gives CDR1 SGHNT, CDR2 YENEEA. There are 13 residues in the CDR3. V lost 3 bases to trimming and J lost 0 bases, with 4 bases between them. CDR3 nucleotides: TGTGCCAGCAGCTTCAGAAGCACAGATACGCAGTATTTT. As protein: CASSFRSTDTQYF.

V gene TRBV10-3 combines with J gene TRBJ1-1, with D possibly TRBD1 on 6 matching bases. Trimming stripped 4 bases from V and 2 bases from J, with 8 bases between. CDR3 length: 13 residues. In germline, CDR1 is ENHRY, CDR2 SYGVKD. CDR3 amino acids: CAISGQVNTEAFF. CDR3 nucleotides: TGTGCCATCAGTGGACAGGTCAACACTGAAGCTTTCTTT.

The chain carries TRBV18 and TRBJ1-2, with 10 bases aligning to TRBD1. Per the germline V gene, CDR1 is KGHSH and CDR2 is LQKENI. The junction had 9 bases not matched to a gene; V was cut back by 3 bases and J by 2 bases. The CDR3 contains 17 residues. The CDR3 sequence is CASSPLLPGQGNYGYTF. CDR3 DNA sequence: TGTGCCAGCTCACCCCTACTACCGGGACAGGGGAACTATGGCTACACCTTC.

This clone is classed as medium-sized. V and J are TRBV7-8 and TRBJ1-2; no clear D. The CDR3 totals 15 residues. The germline V gene encodes CDR1 SGHVS and CDR2 FQNEAQ. The ends were cut back, 5 bases at V and 0 bases at J, with 13 bases in the middle. The DNA for the CDR3 is TGTGCCAGCAGCCCCCCCCGCGGGGCTAACTATGGCTACACCTTC. It yields the protein CASSPPRGANYGYTF.